What follows are 20 T cell receptor beta chains derived from one specimen sequenced in a study of CD8+ T cells in alopecia areata. Reverse transcription of extracted RNA yielded cDNA, which provided the sequencing template. Clones were read by immunoSEQ multiplex PCR, and TCRdb kept only the in-frame ones, dropping some. There are over 85,000 clones in the sample; 35% to 50% occur only once, and about 0.79% lies in the top ten. Sequenced material: CD4+ T cells sorted from blood. These receptors were collected from a human donor with alopecia areata.

The chain carries TRBV2 and TRBJ2-5; no reliable D call. Germline loops: CDR1 SNHLY, CDR2 FYNNEI. The CDR3 spans 11 residues. The CDR3 reads CALGSQETQYF. CDR3 sequence (DNA): TGTGCACTGGGGTCCCAAGAGACCCAGTACTTC.

Written as DNA, the CDR3 is TGCAGCGTTGCGAAGAGACTAGGGTACAATGAGCAGTTCTTC. Amino acid sequence: CSVAKRLGYNEQFF. V usage is TRBV29-1 and J usage is TRBJ2-1; D may be TRBD2 (6 bases). Trimming took 4 bases from V and 4 from J, leaving 14 bases between them. The CDR3 contains 14 residues. Germline-derived CDR1 and CDR2 are SQVTM and ANQGSEA.

This chain links TRBV28 with TRBJ1-1; D gene unclear. From germline, CDR1 is MDHEN and CDR2 SYDVKM. V was pared by 5 bases and J by 1 base, with 8 bases between. The CDR3 totals 13 residues. The DNA for the CDR3 is TGTGCCAGCAGTCCAAACAGGAACACTGAAGCTTTCTTT. This gives the protein CASSPNRNTEAFF.

This rearrangement joins TRBV6-6 to TRBJ2-1, with D uncertain. The V gene lost 2 bases and the J gene lost 9 bases, with 5 bases spanning the gap. The CDR3 loop spans 11 amino acids. The V gene's germline CDR1 is MNHNY and CDR2 SVGAGI (reference sequence). For the CDR3, the DNA is TGTGCCAGCAGTTACGGCTTTGAGCAGTTCTTC. Translating gives CASSYGFEQFF.

The chain joins TRBV2 to TRBJ2-3; maybe TRBD1 (6 bases). Per germline, CDR1 SNHLY and CDR2 FYNNEI. This CDR3 has 13 residues. With 6 bases removed from V and 2 bases from J, the gap between germline ends came to 9 bases. The CDR3 sequence: CASRGAATDTQYF. CDR3 DNA: TGTGCCAGCAGGGGGGCCGCCACAGATACGCAGTATTTT. Full variable domain (missing parts from reference TRBV2 and TRBJ2-3): EPEVTQTPSHQVTQMGQEVILRCVPISNHLYFYWYRQILGQKVEFLVSFYNNEISEKSEIFDDQFSVERPDGSNFTLKIRSTKLEDSAMYFCASRGAATDTQYFGPGTRLTVL.

J is TRBJ2-3 and V is TRBV28; D not certain. The CDR3 is 12 amino acids. V shed 5 bases and J shed 4 bases, with 7 bases lying between them. Germline V gene sequence: CDR1 MDHEN, CDR2 SYDVKM. CDR3 DNA: TGTGCCAGCAGTGAAATTCCAGATACGCAGTATTTT. Amino acid sequence: CASSEIPDTQYF.

V usage is TRBV2 and J usage is TRBJ2-2; 8 bases are shared with TRBD1. Looked up from germline, CDR1 is SNHLY and CDR2 is FYNNEI. Germline trimming cut 5 bases from V and 5 bases from J; bases unmatched to any gene: 7. CDR3 size: 15 residues. The CDR3, as DNA: TGTGCCAGCAGTCCACCGACAGGGGTTACCGGGGAGCTGTTTTTT. Translated, it gives CASSPPTGVTGELFF.

This clone was found a few times. The chain recombines TRBV11-2 with TRBJ2-1; D not resolved. The CDR3 contains 13 residues. V was cut by 0 bases and J by 4 bases, with 4 bases left in between. Germline V gene sequence: CDR1 SGHAT, CDR2 FQNNGV. The CDR3 region has the DNA TGTGCCAGCAGCTTAGACCAGTACAATGAGCAGTTCTTC. Translation gives CASSLDQYNEQFF.

V usage is TRBV2 and J usage is TRBJ2-2, with D unclear. The CDR3 extends over 15 amino acids. V lost 4 bases, J lost 1 base, and 10 bases lay in between. CDR1 is SNHLY and CDR2 is FYNNEI in the germline V gene. In DNA, the CDR3 is TGTGCCAGCAGTGCCGCGCAGCTGAACACCGGGGAGCTGTTTTTT. Translating gives CASSAAQLNTGELFF. Using reference TRBV2 and TRBJ2-2 for the parts outside the CDR3, the full variable domain is EPEVTQTPSHQVTQMGQEVILRCVPISNHLYFYWYRQILGQKVEFLVSFYNNEISEKSEIFDDQFSVERPDGSNFTLKIRSTKLEDSAMYFCASSAAQLNTGELFFGEGSRLTVL.

This clone was seen ten or more times. This rearrangement joins TRBV7-3 to TRBJ2-3, with 9 bases aligning to TRBD2. The V and J ends lost 2 bases and 2 bases, in that order; junction bases with no gene match: 5. The CDR3 runs to 16 residues. Germline loops: CDR1 SGHTA, CDR2 FQGTGA. The CDR3 sequence is CASSLRGGAPTDTQYF. In nucleotides, the CDR3 is TGTGCCAGCAGCTTACGCGGGGGGGCTCCCACAGATACGCAGTATTTT.

The gene calls are TRBV29-1 and TRBJ1-5; D not resolved. Trimming pared 4 bases from V and 1 base from J, leaving 8 bases between. Germline-derived CDR1 and CDR2 are SQVTM and ANQGSEA. CDR3 size: 13 residues. CDR3 residues: CSVARESNQPQHF. In nucleotides, the CDR3 is TGCAGCGTTGCTAGGGAAAGCAATCAGCCCCAGCATTTT. The full variable domain, its missing parts supplied by reference TRBV29-1 and TRBJ1-5, is SAVISQKPSRDICQRGTSLTIQCQVDSQVTMMFWYRQQPGQSLTLIATANQGSEATYESGFVIDKFPISRPNLTFSTLTVSNMSPEDSSIYLCSVARESNQPQHFGDGTRLSIL.

This clone was counted only a few times. V is TRBV29-1 and J is TRBJ1-2, with a possible D match to TRBD1 (5 bases). Germline loops: CDR1 SQVTM, CDR2 ANQGSEA. V lost 4 bases to trimming and J lost 2 bases, with 11 bases between them. This CDR3 contains 13 residues. In DNA form, the CDR3 reads TGCAGCGTTGTGGGCAGGGCAAACTATGGCTACACCTTC. Its translation: CSVVGRANYGYTF. The full variable domain, in which reference TRBV29-1 and TRBJ1-2 provide the parts outside the CDR3, is SAVISQKPSRDICQRGTSLTIQCQVDSQVTMMFWYRQQPGQSLTLIATANQGSEATYESGFVIDKFPISRPNLTFSTLTVSNMSPEDSSIYLCSVVGRANYGYTFGSGTRLTVV.

This clone was observed a few times. The rearrangement joins TRBV5-1 to TRBJ2-1; D could derive from TRBD1 or TRBD2 (6 bases each). V dropped 5 bases and J dropped 6 bases, with 15 bases sitting between them. CDR1 SGHRS and CDR2 YFSETQ come from the germline V gene. This CDR3 has 14 residues. The CDR3 sequence: CASRIDGGSNEQFF. CDR3 DNA: TGCGCCAGCAGAATCGACGGGGGCTCCAATGAGCAGTTCTTC.

This clone was found a few times. The chain employs TRBV5-4 and TRBJ2-3, with D perhaps matching TRBD1 (5 bases). The CDR3 consists of 14 residues. CDR1 SGHNT and CDR2 YYREEE come from the germline V gene (reference sequence). Trimming removed 2 bases from V and 3 bases from J, with 10 bases in between. CDR3 protein: CASSFAGMTDTQYF. Written as DNA, the CDR3 is TGTGCCAGCAGCTTCGCAGGGATGACAGATACGCAGTATTTT.

V is TRBV29-1 and J is TRBJ1-1; D ambiguous. The CDR3 is 12 amino acids. Germline lookup yields CDR1 SQVTM and CDR2 ANQGSEA. With 0 bases removed from V and 6 bases from J, the gap between germline ends came to 8 bases. This CDR3 reads CSVEDRGSEAFF. CDR3 bases: TGCAGCGTTGAAGATCGCGGGTCTGAAGCTTTCTTT.

This clone has a handful of counts. V usage is TRBV29-1 and J usage is TRBJ1-2, with D perhaps matching TRBD1 (6 bases). Per germline, CDR1 SQVTM and CDR2 ANQGSEA. The CDR3 sequence is 14 residues long. V was clipped by 6 bases and J by 1 base, with 15 bases between them. CDR3 protein: CSVDAGGVNYGYTF. In DNA, the CDR3 is TGCAGCGTCGACGCCGGGGGCGTTAACTATGGCTACACCTTC.

This clone was recorded once. This chain joins TRBV29-1 and TRBJ2-1; maybe TRBD2 (5 bases). The germline V gene encodes CDR1 SQVTM and CDR2 ANQGSEA. The CDR3 spans 12 residues. The V and J ends lost 4 bases and 8 bases respectively, with 12 bases between them. Here the CDR3 reads CSVAPSSHEQFF. In DNA, the CDR3 is TGCAGCGTTGCACCTAGCAGCCATGAGCAGTTCTTC.

J is TRBJ2-3 and V is TRBV29-1; D might be TRBD1 (6 bases). CDR3 size: 14 residues. V was cut by 7 bases and J by 4 bases, with 18 bases left in between. The germline V gene encodes CDR1 SQVTM and CDR2 ANQGSEA. CDR3 sequence reads: CSATPGSGADTQYF. For the CDR3, the DNA is TGCAGCGCTACACCAGGGTCAGGGGCAGATACGCAGTATTTT.

The rearrangement uses TRBV30 and TRBJ2-7; D uncertain. The germline gives CDR1 GTSNPN, CDR2 SVGIG (reference sequence). CDR3 length equals 12 residues. The V and J ends lost 0 bases and 5 bases respectively, with 8 bases between them. The CDR3 coding sequence is TGTGCCTGGAGTGTACAGCTCCACGAGCAGTACTTC. Its protein product is CAWSVQLHEQYF.

The chain uses TRBV29-1 and TRBJ2-5; TRBD1 matches 9 bases. CDR3 length: 14 amino acids. Unmatched junction bases numbered 8, after V lost 4 bases and J lost 5 bases. Germline-derived CDR1 and CDR2 are SQVTM and ANQGSEA. The CDR3 DNA follows: TGCAGCGTTGTAGGGGGACAGGGACTGGAGACCCAGTACTTC. This translates into CSVVGGQGLETQYF.